These 27 T cell receptor beta chains were sequenced from one sample in a study of CD8+ T cells in alopecia areata. RNA extraction was followed by reverse transcription into cDNA, which acted as the sequencing template. Data came from immunoSEQ multiplex PCR; TCRdb stores just in-frame clones and leaves some out. The sample is made up of about 2,100 clones, none counted only once. Time point here: mouse skin 3 weeks after grafting. The sequenced sample was skin, obtained at week 3. Source of these receptors: a C3H/HeJ mouse with alopecia areata. The MHC haplotype recorded for the strain is H2-k.

In its sample, this clone ranks as medium-sized. Mouse names are used for the genes. The observed sequence ends 4 residues before the CDR3 terminus, with the missing tail filled in from the germline J gene. The rearrangement uses TRBV1 and TRBJ2-7, with D possibly being TRBD1 (5 bases). Germline V gene data show CDR1 as NSQYPW and CDR2 as LRSPGD (reference sequence). CDR3 length: 12 amino acids. The CDR3 bases that were read are TGCACCTGCAGTGCGGAGGGGAAT. Residues: CTCSAEGN. The CDR3 as a whole reads CTCSAEGNEQYF.

This clone is labeled as medium-sized. The genes are named according to mouse. Read coverage stops 4 residues before the CDR3 terminus; the germline J gene supplies the remainder. The chain carries TRBV1 and TRBJ2-7; perhaps TRBD1 as D (6 bases). With 3 bases removed from V and 3 bases from J, the gap between germline ends came to 9 bases. This CDR3 is built from 13 residues. From germline, CDR1 is NSQYPW and CDR2 LRSPGD (reference sequence). The CDR3 here is CTCSARDNYEQYF. CDR3 DNA (partial): TGCACCTGCAGTGCCAGGGACAACTAT.

By sample fraction, this clone is large. Here the gene names and germline are mouse. The chain's CDR3 is CASSQGGNYAEQFF. CDR3 DNA, as far as it was read: TGTGCCAGCAGCCAGGGGGGAAACTATGCT. The chain carries TRBV14 and TRBJ2-1, with D maybe TRBD1 (7 bases). Read coverage stops 4 residues before the CDR3 terminus; the germline J gene supplies the remainder. CDR3 size: 14 residues. Germline V gives CDR1 SGHDT, CDR2 FRDEAV. V dropped 5 bases and J dropped 1 base, with 10 bases sitting between them.

By share of the sample, this clone is medium-sized (0.01 to 0.1%). Any gene name here is a mouse gene name. The read ends 4 residues before the CDR3 terminus; that terminus is restored from the germline J gene. This chain uses TRBV19 with TRBJ1-2, with TRBD1 matching over 7 bases. The CDR3 length is 14 residues. Germline V gene data show CDR1 as FNHDT and CDR2 as SITEND (reference sequence). The junction had 4 bases not matched to a gene; V was cut back by 5 bases and J by 0 bases. The covered CDR3 bases are TGTGCCAGCAGAAGGGACAGAGCAAACTCC. This gives the protein CASRRDRANS. In full, the CDR3 reads CASRRDRANSDYTF.

This clone was observed many times. Any gene name here is a mouse gene name. Read coverage stops 4 residues before the CDR3 terminus; the germline J gene supplies the remainder. The J gene is TRBJ2-7, the V gene TRBV26; 11 bases fit TRBD2. CDR3 size: 14 residues. Germline-derived CDR1 and CDR2 are KGHPV and FQNQEV (reference sequence). The sequenced part of the CDR3 DNA is TGTGCCAGCAGTCTTCGGGACTGGGGGTAT. Amino acid sequence: CASSLRDWGY. The CDR3, in full, reads CASSLRDWGYEQYF.

This clone was recorded at least ten times. Gene names denote mouse genes. The read terminates 4 residues before the CDR3 end, so the remaining end is supplied by the germline J gene. The chain is built from TRBV5 and TRBJ2-5; 11 positions match TRBD2. In germline, CDR1 is LGHNA, CDR2 YNLKQL (reference sequence). J lost 3 bases, V lost 2 bases, and 1 base had no gene match. This CDR3 comprises 15 residues. CDR3 sequence: CASSQRDWGQDTQYF. The sequenced part of the CDR3 DNA is TGTGCCAGCAGCCAAAGGGACTGGGGGCAAGAC.

This clone is medium-sized (0.01 to 0.1%) by share. Genes and germline come from the mouse. The read terminates 4 residues ahead of where the CDR3 ends, so the germline J gene completes it. The chain is built from TRBV13-3 and TRBJ2-7; the match to TRBD2 covers 9 bases. With V trimmed by 0 bases and J by 0 bases, 4 bases remained unmatched. The CDR3 runs to 16 residues. The germline V gene encodes CDR1 NNHDY and CDR2 SYVADS. This CDR3 reads CASSDDWGVSSYEQYF. CDR3 DNA (partial): TGTGCCAGCAGTGATGACTGGGGGGTTAGCTCCTAT.

Within the sample, this clone is medium-sized. The gene names here belong to mouse. The read stops 4 residues short of the end of the CDR3; the missing end is completed from the germline J gene. The V call is TRBV1, the J call TRBJ1-2, with TRBD1 as a possible D gene (6 bases). Trimming removed 0 bases from V and 3 bases from J, with 11 bases in between. CDR1 and CDR2 from the germline V gene are NSQYPW and LRSPGD (reference sequence). The CDR3 runs 15 residues. The sequenced CDR3 bases are TGCACCTGCAGTGCAGATCCAGGGGAGGACTCC. Translation gives CTCSADPGEDS. The whole CDR3 protein is CTCSADPGEDSDYTF.

This clone ranks as medium-sized. All gene names here are mouse names. Read coverage stops 4 residues before the CDR3 terminus; the germline J gene supplies the remainder. The chain is built from TRBV19 and TRBJ2-1; 13 positions agree with TRBD2. The CDR3 is made up of 15 amino acids. Germline-derived CDR1 and CDR2 are FNHDT and SITEND (reference sequence). CDR3 sequence: CASIRTGGARAEQFF. CDR3 DNA (partial): TGTGCCAGCATCAGGACTGGGGGGGCGCGAGCT.

This clone appeared many times. Each gene name is a mouse one. The sequenced fragment ends 4 residues before the CDR3 boundary, so the rest is inferred from the germline J gene. This chain connects TRBV5 to TRBJ2-1, with 8 positions matching TRBD2. Per germline, CDR1 LGHNA and CDR2 YNLKQL (reference sequence). There are 17 residues in the CDR3. Trimming took 0 bases from V and 2 from J; bases not matched to a gene: 6. The sequenced CDR3 bases are TGTGCCAGCAGCCAAGATAGGGGGGGCCCCTACTATGCT. Its protein is CASSQDRGGPYYA. The entire CDR3 reads CASSQDRGGPYYAEQFF.

This clone was counted at least ten times. Any gene name here is a mouse gene name. The read ends 4 residues before the CDR3 terminus; that terminus is restored from the germline J gene. V and J are TRBV13-2 and TRBJ2-7; 11 bases are shared with TRBD2. This CDR3 has 14 amino acids. Germline loops: CDR1 NNHNN, CDR2 SYGAGS (reference sequence). CDR3 sequence: CASGGDWGPYEQYF. The covered CDR3 bases are TGTGCCAGCGGTGGGGACTGGGGGCCTTAT.

This clone is labeled medium-sized. Mouse germline and gene names are used. The missing CDR3 end, 4 residues past where the read stops, is filled in from the germline J gene. The rearrangement uses TRBV19 and TRBJ2-7; 8 nucleotides match TRBD2. Germline V gives CDR1 FNHDT, CDR2 SITEND (reference sequence). The CDR3 has 14 amino acids. Partial CDR3 DNA: TGTGCCAGCAGTATAACCTGGGGGGCATAT. Translation gives CASSITWGAY. The full CDR3 reads CASSITWGAYEQYF. Full variable domain (remainder filled in from reference TRBV19 and TRBJ2-7): GGIITQTPKFLIGQEGQKLTLKCQQNFNHDTMYWYRQDSGKGLRLIYYSITENDLQKGDLSEGYDASREKKSSFSLTVTSAQKNEMAVFLCASSITWGAYEQYFGPGTRLTVL.

This clone has ten or more counts. Mouse names are used for the genes. The missing CDR3 end, 4 residues past where the read stops, is filled in from the germline J gene. The chain uses TRBV1 and TRBJ2-5; D might be TRBD1 (5 bases). The germline gives CDR1 NSQYPW, CDR2 LRSPGD (reference sequence). The length of the CDR3 is 12 residues. CDR3 region: CTCSARGDTQYF. The CDR3 bases that were read are TGCACCTGCAGTGCAAGGGGAGAC.

This clone is categorized as medium-sized. The listed genes are named as in mouse. Read data end 4 residues before the CDR3 end; the end is taken from the germline J gene. V and J are TRBV13-1 and TRBJ1-2, with D possibly matching TRBD1 (6 bases). V was clipped by 2 bases and J by 4 bases, with 12 bases between them. This CDR3 comprises 14 residues. Germline CDR1 is NSHNY and CDR2 is SYGAGN. The CDR3: CASSESGVSSDYTF. The DNA read from the CDR3 is TGTGCCAGCAGTGAGTCAGGGGTTAGCTCC.

The table lists this clone with many counts. The gene symbols are mouse symbols. Read sequence stops 4 residues before the CDR3 end, and the germline J gene provides the missing end. V gene TRBV13-3 combines with J gene TRBJ2-3; 9 positions match TRBD1. Germline V gene data show CDR1 as NNHDY and CDR2 as SYVADS. V lost 0 bases, J lost 0 bases, and 2 bases stayed unmatched. This CDR3 is built from 16 residues. The CDR3 sequence is CASSDGTGVSAETLYF. Incomplete CDR3 DNA: TGTGCCAGCAGTGATGGGACAGGGGTTAGTGCAGAA.

Relative to its sample, this clone is large. Gene and germline names: mouse. The sequence runs out 4 residues before the end of the CDR3; the remainder is reconstructed from the germline J gene. The chain couples TRBV17 to TRBJ2-3; 10 bases fit TRBD1. Germline V gene data show CDR1 as MNHDT and CDR2 as YYDKIL. V trimming: 0 bases; J trimming: 2 bases; junction bases outside the gene matches: 5. This CDR3 is built from 17 residues. CDR3 DNA (partial): TGTGCTAGCAGTAGAGATTGGGGGACAGGGGATGCAGAA. Residues: CASSRDWGTGDAE. The whole CDR3 protein reads CASSRDWGTGDAETLYF.

This clone was detected many times. Since a much larger clone is just one base distant, this may be a read error. Gene names refer to mouse genes. The DNA ends 4 residues before the CDR3 does, and the rest of the CDR3 is filled in from the germline J gene. The V gene is TRBV13-3, the J gene TRBJ1-2; 7 bases agree with TRBD1. The length of the CDR3 is 14 residues. Germline V lookup: CDR1 NNHDY, CDR2 SYVADS. Trimming at V came to 5 bases and at J to 0 bases, leaving 4 bases not matched to a gene. The sequenced CDR3 bases are TGTGCCAGCAGCACCGGGACAGCAAACTCC. It translates to CASSTGTANS. The complete CDR3 reads CASSTGTANSDYTF.

This clone is termed medium-sized. Gene names and germline refer to mouse. The missing CDR3 end, 4 residues past where the read stops, is filled in from the germline J gene. The chain has TRBV13-2 and TRBJ1-1, with a possible D match to TRBD1 (5 bases). This CDR3 comprises 13 residues. V was cut by 2 bases and J by 1 base, with 6 bases left in between. Looked up from germline, CDR1 is NNHNN and CDR2 is SYGAGS (reference sequence). The covered CDR3 bases are TGTGCCAGCGGTGACACAGGGAACACA. Translated: CASGDTGNT. The full CDR3 is CASGDTGNTEVFF.

This clone is classed as large. Mouse germline and gene names are used. The read terminates 4 residues ahead of where the CDR3 ends, so the germline J gene completes it. The chain uses TRBV19 and TRBJ2-3; 9 nucleotides line up with TRBD2. The CDR3 runs to 15 residues. Germline V gene lookup returns CDR1 FNHDT and CDR2 SITEND (reference sequence). V gave up 1 base and J gave up 2 bases; unmatched junction bases: 2. The sequenced CDR3 bases are TGTGCCAGCAGTATATGGGGGGGCGATGCAGAA. Its protein product is CASSIWGGDAE. The complete CDR3 sequence is CASSIWGGDAETLYF.

This clone has a count of ten or more. All gene names here are mouse names. The CDR3 extends 4 residues past the end of the read, so its final part is completed from the germline J gene. The gene calls are TRBV17 and TRBJ1-1; D may be TRBD1 (6 bases). CDR3 length equals 11 residues. Germline lookup yields CDR1 MNHDT and CDR2 YYDKIL. The CDR3: CASRQGSEVFF. The sequenced CDR3 bases are TGTGCTAGCAGACAGGGTTCA.

The sample holds many counts of this clone. Gene labels here are mouse ones. Read sequence stops 4 residues before the CDR3 end, and the germline J gene provides the missing end. V gene TRBV16 combines with J gene TRBJ2-3; 7 bases align to TRBD1. V shed 3 bases and J 1 base; nucleotides not matched to a gene: 7. The CDR3 extends over 16 amino acids. Germline-derived CDR1 and CDR2 are SGHSA and FRNQAP. The CDR3 bases that were read are TGTGCAAGCAGCTTTTCACAGGGGCGGGGTGCAGAA. Translated, it gives CASSFSQGRGAE. The whole CDR3 sequence is CASSFSQGRGAETLYF. The whole variable domain, remainder taken from reference TRBV16 and TRBJ2-3, is NAGVIQTPRHKVTGKGQEATLWCEPISGHSAVFWYRQTIVQGLEFLTYFRNQAPIDDSGMPKERFSAQMPNQSHSTLKIQSTQPQDSAVYLCASSFSQGRGAETLYFGSGTRLTVL.

This clone has ten or more counts. The germline and genes are mouse ones. With the read ending 4 residues before the CDR3 end, the germline J gene is used to fill in that end. The rearrangement joins TRBV1 to TRBJ2-1; 7 positions match TRBD2. CDR1 is NSQYPW, CDR2 LRSPGD, per germline (reference sequence). Trimming cost V 1 base and J 2 bases; bases outside gene matches: 2. The CDR3 has 15 amino acids. The covered CDR3 bases are TGCACCTGCAGTGCAGGGGGGACTGACTATGCT. The encoded protein is CTCSAGGTDYA. The complete CDR3 reads CTCSAGGTDYAEQFF.

The sample holds many counts of this clone. The gene names here belong to mouse. The read falls 4 residues short of the CDR3 end, and the missing part is taken from the germline J gene. The chain couples TRBV13-3 to TRBJ2-5; no clear D. With 3 bases removed from V and 2 bases from J, the gap between germline ends came to 7 bases. CDR1 and CDR2 (germline): NNHDY, SYVADS. The CDR3 runs 13 residues. The CDR3 reads CASSVQAQDTQYF. The DNA read from the CDR3 is TGTGCCAGCAGTGTCCAGGCCCAAGAC.

At least ten counts were recorded for this clone. The gene symbols are mouse symbols. Read coverage stops 4 residues before the CDR3 terminus; the germline J gene supplies the remainder. This chain links TRBV29 with TRBJ1-2, with TRBD1 as a possible D gene (5 bases). The CDR3 totals 15 residues. Germline values: CDR1 MSHET, CDR2 SYDVDS. The germline V and J ends were trimmed by 6 bases and 1 base, with 15 bases remaining between them. Partial CDR3 DNA: TGTGCTAGCAGGGCAGGGAGGAAGAAAAACTCC. As protein: CASRAGRKKNS. The whole CDR3 is CASRAGRKKNSDYTF.

This clone appeared many times. Genes and germline are mouse. The read ends 4 residues early relative to the CDR3; the germline J gene fills the gap. The chain links TRBV13-2 to TRBJ2-1; TRBD2 aligns across 8 bases. There are 15 residues in the CDR3. Germline V gene data show CDR1 as NNHNN and CDR2 as SYGAGS (reference sequence). V was clipped by 0 bases and J by 4 bases; unmatched bases: 3. Incomplete CDR3 DNA: TGTGCCAGCGGTGATGCCTGGACTGGGTATGCT. Amino acid sequence: CASGDAWTGYA. The full CDR3 reads CASGDAWTGYAEQFF.

Concerning this clone itself: Gene names are mouse gene names. Read data end 4 residues before the CDR3 end; the end is taken from the germline J gene. The chain carries TRBV13-1 and TRBJ2-1; 7 positions agree with TRBD1. The CDR3 has 14 residues. Germline V gives CDR1 NSHNY, CDR2 SYGAGN. The V gene end was trimmed by 3 bases and the J gene end by 4 bases; junction bases not matched to a gene: 4. The CDR3 region is CASSVPGQYAEQFF. The sequenced CDR3 bases are TGTGCCAGCAGTGTCCCGGGACAGTATGCT.

This clone ranks as large. The gene names here belong to mouse. Read coverage stops 4 residues before the CDR3 terminus; the germline J gene supplies the remainder. The V gene is TRBV1, the J gene TRBJ2-5; no clear D. From germline, CDR1 is NSQYPW and CDR2 LRSPGD (reference sequence). The CDR3 has 14 residues. Trimming cost V 0 bases and J 0 bases, with 4 bases left between them. Partial CDR3 DNA: TGCACCTGCAGTGCAGACAGTAACCAAGAC. Its protein product is CTCSADSNQD. The entire CDR3 reads CTCSADSNQDTQYF.